This T cell receptor (beta chain) was recovered during a study of blood T cell repertoires in COVID-19. Study details: T cells, B-cell-depleted T cells, or PBMCs provided the cDNA or gDNA that served as material.

Per the study methods: Estimation of nucleated cell counts relied on the amplification of reference gene primers. Libraries were prepared by immunoSEQ multiplex PCR; TCRdb keeps only in-frame clonotypes and omits some of them. D and trimming come from the DNA, and the V and J calls and clone size come from that table. This table has 140,000 to 150,000 clones, 84% appearing once. Germline CDR1 and CDR2: SGHNT and YYREEE (reference sequence). The CDR3 is 12 amino acids. The ends were cut back, 4 bases at V and 5 bases at J, with 9 bases in the middle. The sequenced material came from peripheral blood. This sequence joins TRBV5-4 and TRBJ1-2; no clear D gene. The clonotype originates from a man aged 55 to 70 with active or convalescent COVID-19. DNA for the CDR3: TGTGCCAGCAGCACCGACACTTATGGCTACACCTTC. Its protein product is CASSTDTYGYTF.